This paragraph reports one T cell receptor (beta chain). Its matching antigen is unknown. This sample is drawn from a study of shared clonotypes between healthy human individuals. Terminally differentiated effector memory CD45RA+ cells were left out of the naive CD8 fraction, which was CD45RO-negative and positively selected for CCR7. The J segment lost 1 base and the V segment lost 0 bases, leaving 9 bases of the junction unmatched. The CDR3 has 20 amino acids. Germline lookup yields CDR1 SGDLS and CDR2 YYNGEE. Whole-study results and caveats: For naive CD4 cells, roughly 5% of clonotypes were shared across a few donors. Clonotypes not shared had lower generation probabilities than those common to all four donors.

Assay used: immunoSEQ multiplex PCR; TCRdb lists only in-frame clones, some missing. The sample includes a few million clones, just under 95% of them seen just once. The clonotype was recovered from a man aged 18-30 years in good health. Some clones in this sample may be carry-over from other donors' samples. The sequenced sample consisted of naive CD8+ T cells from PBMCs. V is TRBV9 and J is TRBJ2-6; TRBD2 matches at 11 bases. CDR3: CASSVGLAGISGSGANVLTF. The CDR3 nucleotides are TGTGCCAGCAGCGTAGGACTAGCGGGAATTAGTGGGTCTGGGGCCAACGTCCTGACTTTC.